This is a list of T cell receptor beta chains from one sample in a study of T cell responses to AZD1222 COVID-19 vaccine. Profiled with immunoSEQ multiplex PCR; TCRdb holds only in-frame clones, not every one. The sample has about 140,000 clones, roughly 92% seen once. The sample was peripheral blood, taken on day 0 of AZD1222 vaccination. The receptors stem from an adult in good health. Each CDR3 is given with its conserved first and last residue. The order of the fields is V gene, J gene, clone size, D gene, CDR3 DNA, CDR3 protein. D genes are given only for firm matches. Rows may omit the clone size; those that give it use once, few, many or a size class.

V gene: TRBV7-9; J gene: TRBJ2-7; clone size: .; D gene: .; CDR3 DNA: TGTGCCAGCAGCTTAGGGTCAGGGGTCTCCTACGAGCAGTACTTC; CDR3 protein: CASSLGSGVSYEQYF
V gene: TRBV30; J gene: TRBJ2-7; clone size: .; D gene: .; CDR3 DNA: TGTGCCTGGAGTGTAGTTTCAACGAGGGGACAAGGGTACGAGCAGTACTTC; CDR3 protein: CAWSVVSTRGQGYEQYF
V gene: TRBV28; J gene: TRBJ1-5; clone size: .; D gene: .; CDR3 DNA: TGTGCCAGCAGTTTATTCCCCGGACACGATCAGCCCCAGCATTTT; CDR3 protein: CASSLFPGHDQPQHF
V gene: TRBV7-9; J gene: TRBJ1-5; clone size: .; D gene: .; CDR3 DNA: TGTGCCAGCAGCCCTTCGAGGGCAGACCTCTCGAGCAATCAGCCCCAGCATTTT; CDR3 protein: CASSPSRADLSSNQPQHF
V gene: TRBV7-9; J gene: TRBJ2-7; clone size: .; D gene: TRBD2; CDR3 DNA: TGTGCCAGCAGCGTGATTAGCGGGTCCTACGAGCAGTACTTC; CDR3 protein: CASSVISGSYEQYF
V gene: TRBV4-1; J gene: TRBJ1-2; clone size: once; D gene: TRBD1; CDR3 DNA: TGCGCCAGCAGCCAGCCTGAAGGACCGGGACAGGGGGCGCGCGGCTACACCTTC; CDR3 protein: CASSQPEGPGQGARGYTF
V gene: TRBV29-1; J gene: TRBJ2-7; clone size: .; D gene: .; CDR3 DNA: TGCAGCGCCCAAGGAGAGGTAGGCTACGAGCAGTACTTC; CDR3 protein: CSAQGEVGYEQYF
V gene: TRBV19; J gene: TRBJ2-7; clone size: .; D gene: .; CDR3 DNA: TGTGCCAGTAGTATTAGGAAGGGTCCCGAGCAGTACTTC; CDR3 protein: CASSIRKGPEQYF
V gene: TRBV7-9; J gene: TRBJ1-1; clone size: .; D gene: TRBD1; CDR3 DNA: TGTGCCAGCAGCTTACCGACGACAGGGATCACTGAAGCTTTCTTT; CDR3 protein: CASSLPTTGITEAFF
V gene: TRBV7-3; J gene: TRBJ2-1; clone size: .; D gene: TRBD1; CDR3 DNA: TGTGCCAGCAGCTTAACTCCCCTAGGGACAGGGCCAGACAATGAGCAGTTCTTC; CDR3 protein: CASSLTPLGTGPDNEQFF
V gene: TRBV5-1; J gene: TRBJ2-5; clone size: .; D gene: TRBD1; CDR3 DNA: TGCGCCAGCAGCCCCCTCGGACAGGGTTTTGAGGAGACCCAGTACTTC; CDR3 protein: CASSPLGQGFEETQYF
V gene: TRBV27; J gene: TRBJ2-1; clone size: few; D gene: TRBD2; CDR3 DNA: TGTGCCACTAAGACTAGCGGGAGTCCTTACAATGAGCAGTTCTTC; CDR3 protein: CATKTSGSPYNEQFF
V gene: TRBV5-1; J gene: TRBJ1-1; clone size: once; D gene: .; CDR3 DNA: TGCGCCAGCAGCAACGTTACGAACACTGAAGCTTTCTTT; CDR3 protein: CASSNVTNTEAFF
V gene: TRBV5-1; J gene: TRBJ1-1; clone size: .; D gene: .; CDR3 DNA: TGCGCCAGCAGCTTGGAGGTGAACACTGAAGCTTTCTTT; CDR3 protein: CASSLEVNTEAFF
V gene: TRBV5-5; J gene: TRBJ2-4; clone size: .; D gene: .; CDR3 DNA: TGTGCCAGCAGCTTACCGGACACTTTCTCAAACATTCAGTACTTC; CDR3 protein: CASSLPDTFSNIQYF
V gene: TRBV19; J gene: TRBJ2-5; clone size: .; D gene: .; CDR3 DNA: TGTGCCAGTAGTATTGGGGGCCAAGAGACCCAGTACTTC; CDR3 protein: CASSIGGQETQYF
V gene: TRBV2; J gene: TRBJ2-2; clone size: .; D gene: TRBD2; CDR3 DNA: TGTGCCAGCAGTCCTGGACTAGCGGACCTCACCGGGGAGCTGTTTTTT; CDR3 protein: CASSPGLADLTGELFF
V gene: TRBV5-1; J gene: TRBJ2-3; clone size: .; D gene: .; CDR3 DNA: TGCGCCAGCAGTATAACAGGACCACTCACAGATACGCAGTATTTT; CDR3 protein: CASSITGPLTDTQYF
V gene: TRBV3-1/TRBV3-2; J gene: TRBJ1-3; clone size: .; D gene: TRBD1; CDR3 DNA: TGTGCCAGCCAATGGGGGGGACAGGGCTCATCTGGAAACACCATATATTTT; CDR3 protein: CASQWGGQGSSGNTIYF
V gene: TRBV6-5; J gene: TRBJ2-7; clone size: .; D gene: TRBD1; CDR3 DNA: TGTGCCAGCAGTTGGAAAGGGACAGGGAGTAAGCAGTACTTC; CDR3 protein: CASSWKGTGSKQYF
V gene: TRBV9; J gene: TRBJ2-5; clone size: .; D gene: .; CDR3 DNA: TGTGCCAGCAGCGCCATTTTAACTGGGGAGACCCAGTACTTC; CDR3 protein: CASSAILTGETQYF
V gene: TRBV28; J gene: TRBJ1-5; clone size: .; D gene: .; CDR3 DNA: TGTGCCAGCAGCCTGGGGGCACATGGTCAGCCCCAGCATTTT; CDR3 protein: CASSLGAHGQPQHF
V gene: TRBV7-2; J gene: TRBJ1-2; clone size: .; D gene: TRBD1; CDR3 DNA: TGTGCCAGCAGCTTAGGGGGACAGGGGGCGCGTGGCTACACCTTC; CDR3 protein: CASSLGGQGARGYTF
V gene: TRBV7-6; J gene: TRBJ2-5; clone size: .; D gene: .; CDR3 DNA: TGTGCCAGCAGCTCTCTCCCAGGGGTCGGAGAGACCCAGTACTTC; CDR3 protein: CASSSLPGVGETQYF
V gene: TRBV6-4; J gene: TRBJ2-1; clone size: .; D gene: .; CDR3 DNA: TGTGCCAGCAGTGAGTACGAATACAATGAGCAGTTCTTC; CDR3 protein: CASSEYEYNEQFF
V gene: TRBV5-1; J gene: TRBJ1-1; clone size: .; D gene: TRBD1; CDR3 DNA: TGCGCCAGCAGCTCGACAGGGTTTAACACTGAAGCTTTCTTT; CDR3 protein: CASSSTGFNTEAFF
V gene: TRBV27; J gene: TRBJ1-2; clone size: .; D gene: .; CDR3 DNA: TGTGCCAGCAGTCCCAGCCCCCGGCGCTATGGCTACACCTTC; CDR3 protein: CASSPSPRRYGYTF
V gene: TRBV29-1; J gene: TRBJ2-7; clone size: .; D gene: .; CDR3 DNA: TGCAGCGCTAACTCCCTAGGCGAGCAGTACTTC; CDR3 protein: CSANSLGEQYF
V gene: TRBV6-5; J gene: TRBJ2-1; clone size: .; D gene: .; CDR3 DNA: TGTGCCAGCAGTTACGTGCCTAGTGGGCACAATGAGCAGTTCTTC; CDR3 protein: CASSYVPSGHNEQFF
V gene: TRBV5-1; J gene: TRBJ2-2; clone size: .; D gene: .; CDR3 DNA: TGCGCCAGCAGCTCGACTGAGACCGGGGAGCTGTTTTTT; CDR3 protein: CASSSTETGELFF
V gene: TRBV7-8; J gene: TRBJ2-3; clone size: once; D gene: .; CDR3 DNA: TGTGCCAGCAGCCTGGGAGGACTTGGATTCGATACGCAGTATTTT; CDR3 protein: CASSLGGLGFDTQYF
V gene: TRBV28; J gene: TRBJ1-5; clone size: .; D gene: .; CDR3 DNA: TGTGCCAGCAGTTTGACACAGGGTCAGCCCCAGCATTTT; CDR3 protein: CASSLTQGQPQHF
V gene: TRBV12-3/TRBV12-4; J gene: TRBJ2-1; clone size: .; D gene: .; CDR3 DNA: TGTGCCAGCAGTCCCGGGACCACGAGGCAGTTCTTC; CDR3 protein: CASSPGTTRQFF
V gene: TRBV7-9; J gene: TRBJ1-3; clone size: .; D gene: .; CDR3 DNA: TGTGCCAGCAGCGGCTGGACACTCGGCACCATATATTTT; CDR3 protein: CASSGWTLGTIYF
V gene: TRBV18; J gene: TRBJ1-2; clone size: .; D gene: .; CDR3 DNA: TGTGCCAGCTCACCACCGGGACGCCAGCCGGGCCGGGACGGCTACACCTTC; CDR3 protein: CASSPPGRQPGRDGYTF
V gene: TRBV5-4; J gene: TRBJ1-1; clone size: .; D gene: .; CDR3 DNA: TGTGCCAGCAGCTTCGGGTGGACTGAAGCTTTCTTT; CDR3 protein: CASSFGWTEAFF
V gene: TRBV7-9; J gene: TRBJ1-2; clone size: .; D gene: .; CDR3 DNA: TGTGCCAGCAGCTTGAGCGGTACCTACTATGGCTACACCTTC; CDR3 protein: CASSLSGTYYGYTF
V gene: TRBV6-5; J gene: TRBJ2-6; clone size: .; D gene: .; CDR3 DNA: TGTGCCAGCAGGCTAAGCTCTGGGGCCAACGTCCTGACTTTC; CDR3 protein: CASRLSSGANVLTF
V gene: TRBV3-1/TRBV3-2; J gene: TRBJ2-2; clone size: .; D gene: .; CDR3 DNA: TGTGCCAGCAGCCCCACGGGGGCCGGGAACACCGGGGAGCTGTTTTTT; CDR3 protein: CASSPTGAGNTGELFF
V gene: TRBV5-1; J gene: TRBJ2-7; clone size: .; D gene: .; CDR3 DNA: TGCGCCAGCAGCCCGGACTACGAGCAGTACTTC; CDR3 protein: CASSPDYEQYF
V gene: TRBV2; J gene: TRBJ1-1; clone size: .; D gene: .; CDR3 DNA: TGTGCCAGCAGTGAATTTGGTCAGTATACTGAAGCTTTCTTT; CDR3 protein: CASSEFGQYTEAFF
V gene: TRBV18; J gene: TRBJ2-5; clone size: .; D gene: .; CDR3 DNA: TGTGCCAGCTCACCCGGGCCACGAGAGACCCAGTACTTC; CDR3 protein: CASSPGPRETQYF
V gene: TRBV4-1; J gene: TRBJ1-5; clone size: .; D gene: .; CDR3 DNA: TGCGCCAGCAGCCAGAGAGTGCCGGCAACTTCTTCTCAGCCCCAGCATTTT; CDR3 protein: CASSQRVPATSSQPQHF
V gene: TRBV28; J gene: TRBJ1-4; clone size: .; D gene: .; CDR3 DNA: TGTGCCAGCAGCCTGGGTGACGGCAGATTTAAACTGTTTTTT; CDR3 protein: CASSLGDGRFKLFF
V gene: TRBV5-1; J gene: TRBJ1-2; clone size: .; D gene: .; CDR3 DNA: TGCGCCAGCAGCTTGGATCCGGGTTCTGGTGGCTACACCTTC; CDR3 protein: CASSLDPGSGGYTF
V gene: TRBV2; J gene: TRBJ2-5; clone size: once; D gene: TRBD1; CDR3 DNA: TGTGCCAGCAGCGAGGAGGGACAGGGGTACGAAACCCAGTACTTC; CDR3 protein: CASSEEGQGYETQYF
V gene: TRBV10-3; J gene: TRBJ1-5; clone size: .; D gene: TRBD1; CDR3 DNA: TGTGCCATCAGTGAGTTGGGGACAGGGTATATTCAGCCCCAGCATTTT; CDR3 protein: CAISELGTGYIQPQHF
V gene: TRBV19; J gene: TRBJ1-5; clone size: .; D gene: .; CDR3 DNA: TGTGCCAGTAGTATATGGCGTAATCAGCCCCAGCATTTT; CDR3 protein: CASSIWRNQPQHF
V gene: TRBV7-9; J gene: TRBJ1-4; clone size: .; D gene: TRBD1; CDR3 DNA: TGTGCCAGCAGCCCCTCAGGAGGGGGCCGAGAAAAACTGTTTTTT; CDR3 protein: CASSPSGGGREKLFF
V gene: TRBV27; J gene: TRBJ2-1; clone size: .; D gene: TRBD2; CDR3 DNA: TGTGCCAGCAGTTTAGTGGAGGCGGGAGGGCCGATCGAGCAGTTCTTC; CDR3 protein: CASSLVEAGGPIEQFF
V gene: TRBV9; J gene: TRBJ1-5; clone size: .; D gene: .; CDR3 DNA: TGTGCCAGCAGCGTAGATCCGGATCAGCCCCAGCATTTT; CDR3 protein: CASSVDPDQPQHF
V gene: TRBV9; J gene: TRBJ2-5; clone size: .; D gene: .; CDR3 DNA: TGTGCCAGCAGCTTTGGGGGGCAGGAGGAGACCCAGTACTTC; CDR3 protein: CASSFGGQEETQYF
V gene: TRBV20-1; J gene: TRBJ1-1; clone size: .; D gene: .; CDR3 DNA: TGCAGTGCTAGTAATGGATGGGACACTGAAGCTTTCTTT; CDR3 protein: CSASNGWDTEAFF
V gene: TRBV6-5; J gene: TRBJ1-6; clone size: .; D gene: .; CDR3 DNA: TGTGCCAGCATCCCAGGGTTTTCCTATAATTCACCCCTCCACTTT; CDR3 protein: CASIPGFSYNSPLHF
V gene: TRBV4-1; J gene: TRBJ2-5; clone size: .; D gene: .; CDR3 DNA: TGCGCCAGCAGCCAAATAAAAGAGACCCAGTACTTC; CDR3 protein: CASSQIKETQYF